This T cell receptor (beta chain) was observed in a study of CD8+CD57+ T cells in acquired aplastic anemia. TCR beta VDJ and CDR3 profiles were obtained from a genomic DNA template. MiXCR was run by TCRdb on the reads, yielding one entry per CDR3 protein. The sample has about 160,000 distinct CDR3 sequences; roughly 48% are singletons. CD8+CD57+ cell expansion had been shown by flow cytometry in patients chosen for sequencing. V shed 2 bases, J shed 6 bases, and the junction held 3 bases outside the gene matches. CDR1 is MNHNS and CDR2 is SASEGT in the germline V gene. The CDR3 spans 15 residues. The clonotype comes from a human donor with aplastic anemia. The sequenced material came from sorted CD4+, CD8+, or CD8+CD57+ T cells (not recorded which) from PBMCs. V and J are TRBV6-1 and TRBJ2-1, with TRBD2 matching 11 bases. The CDR3 is CASSELAGGLNEQFF. For the CDR3, the DNA is TGTGCCAGCAGTGAACTAGCGGGAGGCCTCAATGAGCAGTTCTTC.